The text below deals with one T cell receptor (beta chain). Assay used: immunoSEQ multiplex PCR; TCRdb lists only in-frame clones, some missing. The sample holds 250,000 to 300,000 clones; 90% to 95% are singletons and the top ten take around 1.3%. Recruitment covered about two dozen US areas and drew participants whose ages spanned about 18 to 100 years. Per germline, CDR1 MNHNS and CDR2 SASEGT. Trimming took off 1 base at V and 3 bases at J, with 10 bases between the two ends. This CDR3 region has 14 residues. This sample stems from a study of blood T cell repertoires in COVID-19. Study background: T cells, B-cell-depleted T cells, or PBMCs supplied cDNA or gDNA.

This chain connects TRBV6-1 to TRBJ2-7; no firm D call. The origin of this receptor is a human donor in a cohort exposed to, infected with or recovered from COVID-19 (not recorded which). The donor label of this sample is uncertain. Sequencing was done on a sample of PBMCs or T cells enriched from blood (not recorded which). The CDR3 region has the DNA TGTGCCAGCAGTGAAGGTTTGAGTAACTACGAGCAGTACTTC. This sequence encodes CASSEGLSNYEQYF.